This T cell receptor beta chain was recorded in a study of T cell repertoires in cytomegalovirus infection. Study-level results: Clonotype analysis showed dominance of the ex vivo response by HLA-C-restricted CMV-specific TCR beta clonotypes.

This clonotype appeared a few times. Its target is not known. Using its own MiXCR run on the reads, TCRdb lists one record per CDR3 protein. The sample has 110,000 to 150,000 distinct CDR3 sequences; 32% are singletons. CDR3 length: 15 residues. V was shortened by 5 bases and J by 2 bases, with 16 bases between the two germline ends. The V gene's germline CDR1 is SEHNR and CDR2 FQNEAQ (reference sequence). The sample here was CD8+ T cells from cultured PBMCs, taken from culture after CMV antigen stimulation. This receptor was identified in a human donor in good health (CMV status not recorded). Some clones in this sample may be carry-over from other donors' samples. The rearrangement links TRBV7-9 to TRBJ2-7; no definite D call. The CDR3 here is CASSNGDMIPYEQYF. Written as DNA, the CDR3 is TGTGCCAGCAGCAATGGCGACATGATCCCCTACGAGCAGTACTTC. Complete variable domain (other parts from reference TRBV7-9 and TRBJ2-7): DTGVSQNPRHKITKRGQNVTFRCDPISEHNRLYWYRQTLGQGPEFLTYFQNEAQLEKSRLLSDRFSAERPKGSFSTLEIQRTEQGDSAMYLCASSNGDMIPYEQYFGPGTRLTVT.